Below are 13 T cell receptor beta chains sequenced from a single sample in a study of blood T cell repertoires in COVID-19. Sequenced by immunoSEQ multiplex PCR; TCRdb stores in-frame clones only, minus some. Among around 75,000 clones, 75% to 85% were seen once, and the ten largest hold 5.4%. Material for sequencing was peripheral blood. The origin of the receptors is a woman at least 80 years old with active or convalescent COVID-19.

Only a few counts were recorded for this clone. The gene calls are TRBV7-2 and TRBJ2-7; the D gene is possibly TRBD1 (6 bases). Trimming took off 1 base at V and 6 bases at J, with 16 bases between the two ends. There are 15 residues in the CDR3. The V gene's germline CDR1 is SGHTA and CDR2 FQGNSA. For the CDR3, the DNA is TGTGCCAGCAGCTTAGTTGGCCAGGGGCCCGCCGAGCAGTACTTC. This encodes CASSLVGQGPAEQYF. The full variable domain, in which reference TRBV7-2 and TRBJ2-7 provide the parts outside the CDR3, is GAGVSQSPSNKVTEKGKDVELRCDPISGHTALYWYRQSLGQGLEFLIYFQGNSAPDKSGLPSDRFSAERTGGSVSTLTIQRTQQEDSAVYLCASSLVGQGPAEQYFGPGTRLTVT.

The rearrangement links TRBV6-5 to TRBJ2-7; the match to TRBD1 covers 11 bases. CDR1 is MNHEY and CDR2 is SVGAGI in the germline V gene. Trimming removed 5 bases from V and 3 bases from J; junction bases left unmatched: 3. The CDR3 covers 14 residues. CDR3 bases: TGTGCCAGCAGTCGGGACAGGGGGATCTACGAGCAGTACTTC. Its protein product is CASSRDRGIYEQYF.

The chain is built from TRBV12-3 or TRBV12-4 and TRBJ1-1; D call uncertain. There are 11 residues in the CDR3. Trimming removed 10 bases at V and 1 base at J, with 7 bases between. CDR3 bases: TGTGCCACCCGACAGAACACTGAAGCTTTCTTT. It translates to CATRQNTEAFF.

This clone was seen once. CDR3: CASSLFGQRAFF. CDR3 nucleotides: TGTGCCAGCAGCTTATTCGGACAGCGGGCTTTCTTT. The chain has TRBV12-3 or TRBV12-4 and TRBJ1-1, with a tentative D call TRBD1 (6 bases). The CDR3 runs 12 residues. With 6 bases removed from V and 11 bases from J, the gap between germline ends came to 16 bases.

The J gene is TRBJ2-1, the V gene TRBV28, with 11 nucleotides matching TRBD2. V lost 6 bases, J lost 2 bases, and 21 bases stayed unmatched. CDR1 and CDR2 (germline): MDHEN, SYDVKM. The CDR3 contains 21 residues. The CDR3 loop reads CASSWTALTPGTSGAYNEQFF. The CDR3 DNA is TGTGCCAGCAGCTGGACAGCACTTACGCCCGGGACTAGCGGCGCCTACAATGAGCAGTTCTTC.

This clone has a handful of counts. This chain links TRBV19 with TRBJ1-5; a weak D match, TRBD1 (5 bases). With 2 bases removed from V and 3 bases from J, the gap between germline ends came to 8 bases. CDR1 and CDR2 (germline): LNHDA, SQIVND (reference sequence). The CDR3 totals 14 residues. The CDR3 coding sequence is TGTGCCAGTAGTATAAGACAGATCAATCAGCCCCAGCATTTT. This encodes CASSIRQINQPQHF. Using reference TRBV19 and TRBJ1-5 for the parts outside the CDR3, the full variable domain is DGGITQSPKYLFRKEGQNVTLSCEQNLNHDAMYWYRQDPGQGLRLIYYSQIVNDFQKGDIAEGYSVSREKKESFPLTVTSAQKNPTAFYLCASSIRQINQPQHFGDGTRLSIL.

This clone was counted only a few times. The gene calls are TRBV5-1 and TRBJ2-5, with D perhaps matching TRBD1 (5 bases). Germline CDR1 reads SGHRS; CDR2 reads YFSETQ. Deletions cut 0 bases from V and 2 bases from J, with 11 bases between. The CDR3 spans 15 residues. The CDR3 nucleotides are TGCGCCAGCAGCTTGGTTAATCAGGGTCAAGAGACCCAGTACTTC. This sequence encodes CASSLVNQGQETQYF.

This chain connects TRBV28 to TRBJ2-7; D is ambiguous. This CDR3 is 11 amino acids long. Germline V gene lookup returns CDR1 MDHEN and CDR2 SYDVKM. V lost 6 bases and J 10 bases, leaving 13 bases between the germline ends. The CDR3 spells CASSTWAYQYF. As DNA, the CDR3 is TGTGCCAGCAGCACATGGGCCTACCAGTACTTC.

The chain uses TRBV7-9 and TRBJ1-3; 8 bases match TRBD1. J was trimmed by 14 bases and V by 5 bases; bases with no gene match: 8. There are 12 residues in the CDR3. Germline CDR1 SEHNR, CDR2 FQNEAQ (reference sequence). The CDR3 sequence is CASSLRTGSLYF. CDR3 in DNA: TGTGCCAGCAGCCTAAGGACAGGGTCTTTATATTTT.

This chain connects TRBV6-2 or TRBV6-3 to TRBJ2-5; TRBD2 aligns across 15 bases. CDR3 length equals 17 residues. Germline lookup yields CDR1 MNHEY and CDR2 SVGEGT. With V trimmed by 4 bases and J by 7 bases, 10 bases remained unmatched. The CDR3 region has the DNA TGTGCCAGCAGTTTGGGACTAGCGGGGGGCCACACTCGGACCCAGTACTTC. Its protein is CASSLGLAGGHTRTQYF.

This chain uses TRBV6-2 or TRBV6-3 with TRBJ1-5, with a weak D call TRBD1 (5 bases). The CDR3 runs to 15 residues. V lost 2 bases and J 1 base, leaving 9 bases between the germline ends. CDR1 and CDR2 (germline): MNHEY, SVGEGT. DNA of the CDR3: TGTGCCAGCAGTTACCTAGGGGCCAGCAATCAGCCCCAGCATTTT. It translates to CASSYLGASNQPQHF.

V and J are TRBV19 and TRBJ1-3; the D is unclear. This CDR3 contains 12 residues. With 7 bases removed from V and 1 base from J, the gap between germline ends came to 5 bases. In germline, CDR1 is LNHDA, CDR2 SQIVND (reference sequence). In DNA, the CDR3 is TGTGCCAGTACGGGGTCTGGAAACACCATATATTTT. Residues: CASTGSGNTIYF.

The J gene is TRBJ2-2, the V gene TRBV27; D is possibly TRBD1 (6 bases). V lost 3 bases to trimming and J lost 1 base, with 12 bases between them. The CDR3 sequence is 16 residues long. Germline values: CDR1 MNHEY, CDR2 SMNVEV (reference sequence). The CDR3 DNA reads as TGTGCCAGCAGTTTTTATCGACAGGAGAACACCGGGGAGCTGTTTTTT. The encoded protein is CASSFYRQENTGELFF.